These 32 T cell receptor beta chains originate from one sample sequenced in a study of cytomegalovirus exposure and HLA in healthy donors. PCR was performed using 60 Vbeta and 13 Jbeta primers. TCRdb's table, derived via immunoSEQ multiplex PCR, lists solely in-frame clones and lacks some. The data contain some 90,000 clones, around 80% of them singletons. The sequenced material came from PBMCs. Receptors originate from a woman in her fifties or sixties in good health and CMV-seropositive.

This sequence joins TRBV6-4 and TRBJ2-1, with D hard to call. The CDR3 consists of 13 residues. V dropped 0 bases and J dropped 8 bases, with 8 bases sitting between them. Germline V gene lookup returns CDR1 MRHNA and CDR2 SNTAGT. The CDR3 coding sequence is TGTGCCAGCAGTGACTCTAGTCACTATGAGCAGTTCTTC. Translation: CASSDSSHYEQFF.

J is TRBJ2-6 and V is TRBV30; 15 nucleotides agree with TRBD2. Germline V gene data show CDR1 as GTSNPN and CDR2 as SVGIG (reference sequence). The CDR3 runs to 19 residues. The V gene end was trimmed by 8 bases and the J gene end by 0 bases; junction bases not matched to a gene: 11. CDR3 DNA sequence: TGTGCCGTGGTCCAGAGGACTAGCGGGAGGGCCTCTGGGGCCAACGTCCTGACTTTC. Its protein is CAVVQRTSGRASGANVLTF.

This chain joins TRBV5-6 and TRBJ2-7; TRBD2 matches at 11 bases. The V segment lost 4 bases and the J segment 0 bases; nucleotides outside the gene matches: 9. Germline lookup yields CDR1 SGHDT and CDR2 YYEEEE. This CDR3 has 17 amino acids. The CDR3 sequence: CASSAPGLAASSYEQYV. The CDR3 bases are TGTGCCAGCAGCGCGCCGGGACTAGCGGCGAGCTCCTACGAGCAGTACGTC.

The chain uses TRBV9 and TRBJ2-6; TRBD1 aligns across 7 bases. CDR1 and CDR2 (germline): SGDLS, YYNGEE. This CDR3 contains 17 residues. The trim removed 3 bases at V and 1 base at J, leaving 7 bases unmatched. The DNA for the CDR3 is TGTGCCAGCAGCGCGTTCCCGACAGGGTCTGGGGCCAACGTCCTGACTTTC. Amino acids: CASSAFPTGSGANVLTF.

This clone was seen more than once but under ten times. V usage is TRBV11-2 and J usage is TRBJ1-2, with D possibly TRBD1 on 6 matching bases. This CDR3 comprises 13 residues. V lost 0 bases, J lost 8 bases, and 10 bases lay in between. Germline CDR1 SGHAT, CDR2 FQNNGV. CDR3 nucleotide sequence: TGTGCCAGCAGCTTAGAGGACAGCTCGGGCTACACCTTC. Protein sequence: CASSLEDSSGYTF.

For the CDR3, the DNA is TGTGCCAGTAGTTCAGGAACAAACACTGAAGCTTTCTTT. It yields the protein CASSSGTNTEAFF. The rearrangement joins TRBV19 to TRBJ1-1; the D is unclear. The germline gives CDR1 LNHDA, CDR2 SQIVND (reference sequence). The CDR3 loop spans 13 amino acids. Trimming removed 5 bases at V and 2 bases at J, with 9 bases between. The full variable domain, its missing parts supplied by reference TRBV19 and TRBJ1-1, is DGGITQSPKYLFRKEGQNVTLSCEQNLNHDAMYWYRQDPGQGLRLIYYSQIVNDFQKGDIAEGYSVSREKKESFPLTVTSAQKNPTAFYLCASSSGTNTEAFFGQGTRLTVV.

The chain links TRBV7-3 to TRBJ1-2; 8 nucleotides align to TRBD1. The CDR3 is 13 amino acids. J lost 6 bases, V lost 5 bases, and 5 bases had no gene match. The germline CDR1 and CDR2 sequences are SGHTA and FQGTGA. This CDR3 reads CASSTWTGNGYTF. As DNA, the CDR3 is TGTGCCAGCAGCACTTGGACAGGGAATGGCTACACCTTC.

This chain connects TRBV5-8 to TRBJ2-1, with TRBD2 as a possible D gene (5 bases). V shed 4 bases and J shed 3 bases, with 11 bases lying between them. The CDR3 totals 14 residues. Looked up from germline, CDR1 is SGHTS and CDR2 is YDEGEE. CDR3 residues: CASSPGSGYNEQFF. CDR3 DNA sequence: TGTGCCAGCAGCCCGGGCAGCGGCTACAATGAGCAGTTCTTC.

The V and J genes are TRBV18 and TRBJ1-2, with 10 positions matching TRBD1. The germline V gene encodes CDR1 KGHSH and CDR2 LQKENI. CDR3 length: 18 amino acids. V was clipped by 5 bases and J by 8 bases; unmatched bases: 20. In nucleotides, the CDR3 is TGTGCCAGCTCAACTCGGAGACGGGAGACAGGGGGCGAGCGGGGCTACACCTTC. It translates to CASSTRRRETGGERGYTF.

The chain recombines TRBV15 with TRBJ1-1; the D gene is possibly TRBD1 (5 bases). This CDR3 region has 14 residues. Trimming took 2 bases from V and 0 from J, leaving 7 bases between them. Germline loops: CDR1 LNHNV, CDR2 YYDKDF (reference sequence). CDR3 sequence (DNA): TGTGCCACCAGCAGAAAGACAGTGAACACTGAAGCTTTCTTT. Its protein product is CATSRKTVNTEAFF.

CDR3 bases: TGTGCCAGCAGCAGTACTAGCGGGAGGGAGGGGTCCTACGAGCAGTACGTC. Translating gives CASSSTSGREGSYEQYV. V usage is TRBV21-1 and J usage is TRBJ2-7; no DNA check was done on the table's D call, TRBD2. TRBV21-1 is given as a pseudogene. The CDR3 contains 17 residues.

The gene calls are TRBV14 and TRBJ2-5; D is ambiguous. Deletions cut 1 base from V and 1 base from J, with 7 bases between. Germline CDR1 reads SGHDN; CDR2 reads FVKESK. The CDR3 has 14 amino acids. The CDR3 region is CASSQVSTQETQYF. The CDR3 DNA is TGTGCCAGCAGCCAAGTTAGTACCCAAGAGACCCAGTACTTC.

The chain uses TRBV5-4 and TRBJ1-5; TRBD1 matches at 7 bases. With 3 bases clipped from V and 4 bases from J, the junction kept 1 base outside the gene matches. Germline CDR1 SGHNT, CDR2 YYREEE (reference sequence). The CDR3 is 13 amino acids. DNA for the CDR3: TGTGCCAGCAGCTGGGACAGAAATCAGCCCCAGCATTTT. Its protein product is CASSWDRNQPQHF.

This chain connects TRBV11-3 to TRBJ2-5; the D is unclear. V was clipped by 3 bases and J by 1 base, with 12 bases between them. This CDR3 has 15 residues. Germline assignment: CDR1 SGHNT and CDR2 YENEEA. The CDR3 DNA sequence: TGTGCCAGCAGCTTGAGCTCCACCGTCCAAGAGACCCAGTACTTC. It encodes CASSLSSTVQETQYF.

The chain links TRBV30 to TRBJ1-2; D gene ambiguous. CDR3 size: 15 residues. Germline assignment: CDR1 GTSNPN and CDR2 SVGIG (reference sequence). Trimming stripped 6 bases from V and 4 bases from J, with 21 bases between. This CDR3 is CACHLQRQNPYGYTF. The CDR3 region has the DNA TGTGCCTGCCACTTACAGAGACAAAACCCCTATGGCTACACCTTC.

This chain uses TRBV11-3 with TRBJ1-1; D may be TRBD1 (6 bases). V lost 4 bases, J lost 4 bases, and 16 bases lay in between. The CDR3 extends over 15 amino acids. Germline V CDR1 and CDR2: SGHNT, YENEEA. CDR3 DNA sequence: TGTGCCAGCAGCTCCTACAGGGATGGGGGCACTGAAGCTTTCTTT. Amino acid sequence: CASSSYRDGGTEAFF.

This clone is a singleton in its sample. The chain combines TRBV5-1 with TRBJ2-2, with D perhaps matching TRBD2 (6 bases). V lost 6 bases to trimming and J lost 11 bases, with 14 bases between them. The CDR3 totals 12 residues. Germline values: CDR1 SGHRS, CDR2 YFSETQ. CDR3 in amino acids: CASTREGGELFF. CDR3 DNA: TGCGCCAGCACCCGCGAGGGAGGAGAGCTGTTTTTT.

A remark on this clone: At one end, the junction sequence differs from germline, possibly due to a read error. The chain is built from TRBV7-7 and TRBJ2-2; perhaps TRBD1 as D (6 bases). This CDR3 spans 14 amino acids. Germline V gene lookup returns CDR1 SSHAT and CDR2 FNYEAQ (reference sequence). In DNA form, the CDR3 reads TGTGCTAGCAGCCACGGACAGATCACCGGGGAGCTGTTTTTT. Translated: CASSHGQITGELFF.

The rearrangement joins TRBV4-2 to TRBJ2-7; TRBD1 aligns across 12 bases. The CDR3 consists of 16 residues. The germline V gene encodes CDR1 LGHNA and CDR2 YNFKEQ. Trimming removed 3 bases from V and 5 bases from J; junction bases left unmatched: 8. Here the CDR3 DNA reads TGTGCCAGCAGCCACCCAACGGGGACAGGGGGCGACGAGCAGTACTTC. Its translation: CASSHPTGTGGDEQYF.

The V gene is TRBV19, the J gene TRBJ2-6; perhaps TRBD1 as D (5 bases). CDR1 and CDR2 from the germline V gene are LNHDA and SQIVND (reference sequence). Trimming pared 0 bases from V and 4 bases from J, leaving 13 bases between. The CDR3 covers 17 residues. The CDR3 sequence: CASSIEPPGNGANVLTF. The CDR3 DNA sequence: TGTGCCAGTAGTATAGAACCCCCAGGGAACGGGGCCAACGTCCTGACTTTC.

This clone came up a few times. This chain joins TRBV5-6 and TRBJ1-1, with D perhaps matching TRBD1 (6 bases). Germline V gene sequence: CDR1 SGHDT, CDR2 YYEEEE. The CDR3 is 16 amino acids. V lost 4 bases and J lost 0, with 16 bases in between. CDR3 sequence reads: CASSPADSFMNTEAFF. DNA of the CDR3: TGTGCCAGCAGCCCAGCGGACAGTTTTATGAACACTGAAGCTTTCTTT.

This chain joins TRBV5-1 and TRBJ1-1; D call uncertain. Germline V gives CDR1 SGHRS, CDR2 YFSETQ. With 0 bases removed from V and 7 bases from J, the gap between germline ends came to 10 bases. The CDR3 contains 13 residues. The CDR3 region has the DNA TGCGCCAGCAGCTTGGGACCCTCGGGTGAAGCTTTCTTT. Its translation: CASSLGPSGEAFF.

The CDR3 loop reads CASSQEGLGQGSNQPQHF. The CDR3 DNA reads TGTGCCAGCAGCCAAGAGGGGTTGGGACAGGGGAGCAATCAGCCCCAGCATTTT. The genes are TRBV4-2 and TRBJ1-5; 10 positions agree with TRBD1. This CDR3 is 18 amino acids long. With V trimmed by 0 bases and J by 1 base, 6 bases remained unmatched. The germline CDR1 and CDR2 sequences are LGHNA and YNFKEQ.

V usage is TRBV7-9 and J usage is TRBJ2-7, with D tentatively TRBD1 (5 bases). CDR1 is SEHNR, CDR2 FQNEAQ, per germline (reference sequence). V shed 1 base and J shed 6 bases, with 7 bases lying between them. This CDR3 is built from 12 residues. The CDR3 protein is CASSLVGVEQYV. CDR3 sequence (DNA): TGTGCCAGCAGCTTAGTAGGGGTCGAGCAGTACGTC.

V gene TRBV5-6 combines with J gene TRBJ2-7; 7 nucleotides match TRBD1. V lost 4 bases to trimming and J lost 7 bases; unmatched junction nucleotides: 14. In germline, CDR1 is SGHDT, CDR2 YYEEEE. The CDR3 consists of 15 residues. CDR3 amino acids: CASSNDRARGWEQYV. The CDR3 nucleotides read TGTGCCAGCAGCAACGACAGGGCACGGGGCTGGGAGCAGTACGTC.

The chain couples TRBV11-1 to TRBJ1-1; no firm D call. The V gene's germline CDR1 is SGHAT and CDR2 FQDESV (reference sequence). The CDR3 sequence is 14 residues long. Deletions cut 7 bases from V and 4 bases from J, with 16 bases between. The DNA for the CDR3 is TGTGCCAGCACTTCAAGGGCCGCGGGCACTGAAGCTTTCTTT. This translates into CASTSRAAGTEAFF.

The genes are TRBV5-1 and TRBJ2-5; TRBD2 matches at 8 bases. The CDR3 is made up of 16 amino acids. The ends lost 0 bases at V and 5 bases at J; junction bases unmatched: 9. CDR1 is SGHRS and CDR2 is YFSETQ in the germline V gene. Written as DNA, the CDR3 is TGCGCCAGCAGCTTGGTCGGGGGGGGGCCGTGGGAGACCCAGTACTTC. Its protein is CASSLVGGGPWETQYF. The whole variable domain, filled in from reference TRBV5-1 and TRBJ2-5, reads KAGVTQTPRYLIKTRGQQVTLSCSPISGHRSVSWYQQTPGQGLQFLFEYFSETQRNKGNFPGRFSGRQFSNSRSEMNVSTLELGDSALYLCASSLVGGGPWETQYFGPGTRLLVL.

The V and J genes are TRBV7-9 and TRBJ2-1; 15 bases fit TRBD2. V trimming: 4 bases; J trimming: 5 bases; junction bases outside the gene matches: 6. The CDR3 loop spans 17 amino acids. Germline V gene data show CDR1 as SEHNR and CDR2 as FQNEAQ (reference sequence). CDR3 region: CASSSRTSGRADNEQFF. For the CDR3, the DNA is TGTGCCAGCAGCTCAAGGACTAGCGGGAGGGCGGACAATGAGCAGTTCTTC.

The chain joins TRBV27 to TRBJ1-1; the D is unclear. Trimming cost V 0 bases and J 1 base, with 9 bases left between them. Per germline, CDR1 MNHEY and CDR2 SMNVEV (reference sequence). The CDR3 spans 15 residues. CDR3 nucleotide sequence: TGTGCCAGCAGTTTATCGGCCTCACGGAACACTGAAGCTTTCTTT. It yields the protein CASSLSASRNTEAFF.

With respect to this clone: The sample carries other DNA sequences with the same CDR3. J is TRBJ1-2 and V is TRBV6-1, with 9 bases aligning to TRBD1. Trimming cost V 8 bases and J 2 bases; bases outside gene matches: 9. The CDR3 is 15 residues long. Germline CDR1 is MNHNS and CDR2 is SASEGT. The CDR3 DNA follows: TGTGCCAGCGAACCGTCGACAGGGGGAAACTATGGCTACACCTTC. The encoded protein is CASEPSTGGNYGYTF.

Worth noting for this clone: The sample carries other DNA sequences with the same CDR3. The rearrangement joins TRBV9 to TRBJ2-1; TRBD1 matches 7 bases. V lost 0 bases to trimming and J lost 5 bases; unmatched junction nucleotides: 5. This CDR3 spans 15 amino acids. Germline lookup yields CDR1 SGDLS and CDR2 YYNGEE. The CDR3 protein is CASSVGPQGDNEQFF. CDR3 nucleotide sequence: TGTGCCAGCAGCGTAGGGCCCCAGGGGGACAATGAGCAGTTCTTC.

This clone occurred once. The chain couples TRBV19 to TRBJ2-2; D is uncertain. V lost 4 bases, J lost 2 bases, and 8 bases lay in between. Germline assignment: CDR1 LNHDA and CDR2 SQIVND (reference sequence). The CDR3 runs 14 residues. This CDR3 is CASSRAYNTGELFF. For the CDR3, the DNA is TGTGCCAGTAGTAGGGCTTACAACACCGGGGAGCTGTTTTTT.